A selection of T cell receptor beta chains follows, all from one sample in a study of PD-L1 blockade in urothelial cancer. TCRdb keeps only in-frame clones here, not all; method: immunoSEQ multiplex PCR. The sample comprises 70,000 to 100,000 clones, roughly 84% of which are singletons, and more than 2% rests with the top ten. The sequenced sample was PBMCs, obtained around atezolizumab (anti-PD-L1) treatment. These receptors were obtained from a man between 60 and 70 years old with urothelial cancer. Each CDR3 is given without its conserved first and last residue. The order of the fields is J gene, clone size, V gene, CDR3 protein. Rows may omit the clone size; those that give it use once, few, many or a size class.

>TRBJ2-2|-|TRBV2
ASSSIVTSGGAGELF
>TRBJ1-5|-|TRBV5-1
ASSRGQGNQPQH
>TRBJ2-1|-|TRBV29-1
SVSLLGTGEYNEQF
>TRBJ1-1|-|TRBV5-4
ASRITGMNTEAF
>TRBJ2-3|-|TRBV2
ASSEEAGAGDTQY
>TRBJ2-2|-|TRBV7-9
ASSRDTGFPGELF
>TRBJ2-3|-|TRBV27
ASSLRVPDTDTQY
>TRBJ1-6|-|TRBV6-1
ASSMEQGVQVH
>TRBJ1-4|-|TRBV6-5
ASSYYQDRDNEKLF
>TRBJ2-7|-|TRBV27
ASSFSRQGSGSYEQY
>TRBJ2-1|-|TRBV5-8
ASSWEPDSMISYNEQF
>TRBJ1-5|once|TRBV28
ASSLVEGSGQPQH
>TRBJ2-6|-|TRBV6-5
ASSLFSGANVLT
>TRBJ2-2|-|TRBV5-4
ASSLGQLKELF
>TRBJ1-2|few|TRBV5-1
ASSLGGTEAGGYT
>TRBJ2-7|-|TRBV27
ASSGPLAGDASEQY
>TRBJ1-1|-|TRBV28
ASSTGNTEAF
>TRBJ2-3|-|TRBV5-5
ASSFRDTQY
>TRBJ2-6|-|TRBV4-2
ASRTGGAYGANVLT
>TRBJ2-3|-|TRBV7-8
ASSFYGTRTDTQY
>TRBJ2-2|-|TRBV7-9
ASSLTLGLAAGELF
>TRBJ1-1|-|TRBV18
ASSPDRATEAF
>TRBJ2-7|-|TRBV28
ASSISQRPFS
>TRBJ1-1|-|TRBV13
ASSPPNRGGTEAF
>TRBJ2-7|-|TRBV7-7
ASSPAGQNTEQY
>TRBJ2-7|once|TRBV28
ASRGGDEQY
>TRBJ1-5|-|TRBV2
ASSAQGNQPQH
>TRBJ2-7|once|TRBV2
ASNPVGAGALYEQY
>TRBJ2-5|few|TRBV5-6
ASSFTGRSSQETQY
>TRBJ2-7|few|TRBV11-2
ASSLFGSGVSYEQY
>TRBJ2-3|-|TRBV6-4
ASSDSLAGSLTDTQY
>TRBJ2-3|-|TRBV5-1
ASSSWGTGAGTDTQY
>TRBJ2-7|-|TRBV4-1
ASSQPGQSPYEQY